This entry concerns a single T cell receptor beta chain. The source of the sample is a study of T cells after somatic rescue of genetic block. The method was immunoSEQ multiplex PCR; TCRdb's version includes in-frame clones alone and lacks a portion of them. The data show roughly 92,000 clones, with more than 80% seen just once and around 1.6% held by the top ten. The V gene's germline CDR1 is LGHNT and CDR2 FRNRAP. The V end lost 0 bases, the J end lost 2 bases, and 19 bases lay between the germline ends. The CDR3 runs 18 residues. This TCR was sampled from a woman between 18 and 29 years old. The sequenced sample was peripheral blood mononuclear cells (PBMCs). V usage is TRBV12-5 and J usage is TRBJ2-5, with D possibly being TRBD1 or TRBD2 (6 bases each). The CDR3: CASGLVIEWRDNQETQYF. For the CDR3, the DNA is TGTGCTAGTGGTTTGGTAATAGAGTGGCGGGACAATCAAGAGACCCAGTACTTC.